This paragraph reports one TCR beta chain. V dropped 5 bases and J dropped 4; count of bases not matched to a gene: 2. This CDR3 contains 13 residues. This record comes from a study of T-cell reconstitution after alpha-beta-depleted transplantation in children. Unique molecular identifiers were built into the TCRbeta library. TCRdb re-analysed the PCR reads in MiXCR, keeping a single row per CDR3 protein. The top ten clones hold more than 2% of a sample with 500,000 or so distinct CDR3 sequences, 30% to 35% of them seen once. Specimen: PBMCs from the stem cell graft donor, collected from the stem cell graft. The V gene is TRBV12-3 or TRBV12-4, the J gene TRBJ1-3; 7 positions agree with TRBD1. This clonotype originated in a human donor who donated a stem cell graft to a child with aplastic anemia. The CDR3 DNA follows: TGTGCCAGCAGTCAGGGGGGGGGAAACACCATATATTTT. Translation: CASSQGGGNTIYF.